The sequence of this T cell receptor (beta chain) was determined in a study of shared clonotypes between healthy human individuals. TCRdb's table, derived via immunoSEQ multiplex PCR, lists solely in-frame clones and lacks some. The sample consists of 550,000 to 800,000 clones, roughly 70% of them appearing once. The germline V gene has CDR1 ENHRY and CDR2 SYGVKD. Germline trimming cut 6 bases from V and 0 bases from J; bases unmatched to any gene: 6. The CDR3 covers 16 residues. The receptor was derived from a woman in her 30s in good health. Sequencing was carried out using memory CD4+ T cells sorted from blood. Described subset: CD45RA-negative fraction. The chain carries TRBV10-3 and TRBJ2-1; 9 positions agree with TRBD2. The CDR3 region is CAISRLAESSYNEQFF. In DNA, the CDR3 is TGTGCCATCAGCAGACTAGCGGAGAGCTCCTACAATGAGCAGTTCTTC.